This entry features one TCR beta chain sequence. Data came from immunoSEQ multiplex PCR; TCRdb stores just in-frame clones and leaves some out. Among over 200,000 clones, approximately 88% were seen once, and the ten largest hold around 3.8%. These data come from a study of blood T cell repertoires in COVID-19. CDR1 and CDR2 (germline): SGHAT, FQNNGV. V dropped 1 base and J dropped 7 bases, with 11 bases sitting between them. The CDR3 totals 14 residues. This receptor was obtained from a woman in her thirties who had been exposed to COVID-19. Specimen: PBMCs or T cells enriched from blood (not recorded which). The V call is TRBV11-2, the J call TRBJ2-1; D is possibly TRBD2 (6 bases). CDR3: CASSLAPEGNEQFF. Here the CDR3 DNA reads TGTGCCAGCAGCTTAGCCCCGGAGGGAAATGAGCAGTTCTTC.